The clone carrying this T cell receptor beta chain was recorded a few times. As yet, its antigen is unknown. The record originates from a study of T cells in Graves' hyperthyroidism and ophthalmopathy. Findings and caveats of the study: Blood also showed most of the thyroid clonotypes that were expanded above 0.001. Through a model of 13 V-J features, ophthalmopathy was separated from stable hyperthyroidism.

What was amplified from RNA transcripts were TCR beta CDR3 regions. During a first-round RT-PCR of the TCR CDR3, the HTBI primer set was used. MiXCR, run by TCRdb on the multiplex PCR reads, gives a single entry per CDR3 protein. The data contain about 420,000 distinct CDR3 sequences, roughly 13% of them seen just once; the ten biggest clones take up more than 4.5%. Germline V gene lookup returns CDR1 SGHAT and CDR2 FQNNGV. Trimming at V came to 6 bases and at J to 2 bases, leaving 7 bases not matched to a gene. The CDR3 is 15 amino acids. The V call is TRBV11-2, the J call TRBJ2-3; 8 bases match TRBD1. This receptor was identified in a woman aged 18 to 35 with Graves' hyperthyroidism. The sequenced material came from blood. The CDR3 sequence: CASRQWTGSTDTQYF. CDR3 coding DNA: TGTGCCAGCAGACAATGGACAGGGTCCACAGATACGCAGTATTTT.